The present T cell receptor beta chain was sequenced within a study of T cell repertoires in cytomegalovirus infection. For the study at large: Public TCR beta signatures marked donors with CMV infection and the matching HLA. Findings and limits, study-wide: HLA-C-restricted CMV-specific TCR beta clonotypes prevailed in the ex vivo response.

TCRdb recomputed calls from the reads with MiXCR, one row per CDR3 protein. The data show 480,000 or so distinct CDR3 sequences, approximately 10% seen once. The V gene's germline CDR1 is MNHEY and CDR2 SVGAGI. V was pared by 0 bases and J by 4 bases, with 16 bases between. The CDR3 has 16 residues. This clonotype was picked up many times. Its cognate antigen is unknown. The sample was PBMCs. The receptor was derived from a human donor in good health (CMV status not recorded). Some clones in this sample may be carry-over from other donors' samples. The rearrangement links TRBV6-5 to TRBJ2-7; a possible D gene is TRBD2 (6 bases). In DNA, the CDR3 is TGTGCCAGCAGTTACTCCGTTGGGGAGGCCGGTTACGAGCAGTACTTC. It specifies CASSYSVGEAGYEQYF.